This is a list of T cell receptor beta chains from one sample in a study of blood T cells in healthy people across ages. From the 5' RACE reads, TCRdb called clonotypes with MiXCR, one entry per CDR3 protein. The sample shows roughly 1,700,000 distinct CDR3 sequences, 28% of them seen only once. Material: blood. These receptors originate from a woman younger than 45 in good health. The CDR3 runs from the conserved cysteine through the conserved F or W. Each record gives: clone size, J gene, V gene, D gene, CDR3 protein, CDR3 DNA. D genes are given only for firm matches. Clone size is shown for a subset of rows, as once, few, many or a class of expanded clone.

few,TRBJ2-7,TRBV20-1,TRBD2,CSARGTSGSVYEQYF,TGCAGTGCTAGGGGGACTAGCGGGAGCGTATACGAGCAGTACTTC
-,TRBJ2-6,TRBV12-3/TRBV12-4,TRBD1,CASSLVVGGTGANVLTF,TGTGCCAGCAGTTTGGTGGTAGGGGGCACTGGGGCCAACGTCCTGACTTTC
few,TRBJ2-5,TRBV20-1,-,CSPYGTETQYF,TGCAGTCCTTACGGAACGGAGACCCAGTACTTC
few,TRBJ2-7,TRBV2,-,CASVPRQIAYEQYF,TGTGCCAGCGTCCCCCGACAGATCGCGTACGAGCAGTACTTC
-,TRBJ2-7,TRBV9,-,CASSEGYTGVYEQYF,TGTGCCAGCAGCGAGGGATACACGGGCGTCTACGAGCAGTACTTC
-,TRBJ2-3,TRBV6-1,-,CASSGTQYF,TGTGCCAGCAGTGGTACGCAGTATTTT
many,TRBJ2-1,TRBV20-1,-,CSASSRGYNEQFF,TGCAGTGCTAGTTCGCGGGGATACAATGAGCAGTTCTTC
-,TRBJ2-1,TRBV7-2,TRBD2,CASSLAAGVYSEQFF,TGTGCCAGCAGCTTAGCTGCGGGAGTGTATAGTGAGCAGTTCTTC
-,TRBJ2-7,TRBV3-1,-,CASRKRGSEQYF,TGTGCCAGCAGGAAAAGGGGCAGCGAGCAGTACTTC
many,TRBJ2-5,TRBV7-2,-,CASSFPKETQYF,TGTGCCAGCAGCTTCCCGAAAGAGACCCAGTACTTC
many,TRBJ2-5,TRBV5-1,TRBD2,CASSLPLAGFYQETQYF,TGCGCCAGCAGCTTGCCGCTAGCGGGATTTTACCAAGAGACCCAGTACTTC
few,TRBJ2-3,TRBV11-2,TRBD1,CASSPDRTSDTQYF,TGTGCCAGCAGCCCGGACAGGACGTCAGATACGCAGTATTTT
few,TRBJ2-3,TRBV10-3,TRBD2,CAISGLAGADTQYF,TGTGCCATCAGTGGGTTAGCGGGAGCGGATACGCAGTATTTT
-,TRBJ1-2,TRBV10-3,-,CAISESGGSGYTF,TGCGCCATCAGTGAGTCCGGGGGGAGCGGCTACACCTTC
-,TRBJ2-1,TRBV10-3,-,CAISEGQTINVQFF,TGTGCCATCAGTGAAGGACAGACTATCAATGTGCAGTTCTTC
many,TRBJ2-5,TRBV20-1,-,CSARGSPRETQYF,TGCAGTGCTAGAGGGTCACCTCGGGAGACCCAGTACTTC
-,TRBJ1-2,TRBV7-2,TRBD1,CASSLGGGGNVYTF,TGTGCCAGCAGCTTAGGAGGGGGCGGAAATGTCTACACCTTC
few,TRBJ2-1,TRBV10-3,TRBD2,CAIRATSGRFYEQFF,TGTGCCATCAGAGCGACTAGCGGGAGGTTCTATGAGCAGTTCTTC
-,TRBJ2-1,TRBV27,TRBD1,CASRNNRDRDISEQFF,TGTGCCAGCAGAAACAATCGGGACAGGGACATAAGTGAGCAGTTCTTC
-,TRBJ1-2,TRBV20-1,-,CSAFIRGNYGYTF,TGCAGTGCCTTCATCCGGGGAAACTATGGCTACACCTTC
-,TRBJ2-5,TRBV12-3/TRBV12-4,-,CASSFHVNEETQYF,TGTGCCAGCAGTTTTCATGTGAATGAAGAGACCCAGTACTTC
few,TRBJ2-5,TRBV7-6,-,CACSSQARETQYF,TGTGCCTGCAGCTCTCAAGCCCGAGAGACCCAGTACTTC
-,TRBJ2-7,TRBV11-2,-,CANSLGAGAGEQYF,TGTGCCAACAGCTTAGGGGCAGGGGCGGGGGAGCAGTACTTC
few,TRBJ1-5,TRBV11-2,-,CASSLVGSVGQPQHF,TGTGCCAGCAGCTTAGTGGGTTCTGTGGGTCAGCCCCAGCATTTT
few,TRBJ2-7,TRBV11-2,-,CASSPGAGMEYF,TGTGCCAGCAGTCCCGGGGCGGGTATGGAGTACTTC
once,TRBJ2-7,TRBV9,TRBD2,CVSTPGLAGGGAYEQYF,TGTGTCAGCACGCCGGGACTAGCGGGGGGGGGCGCCTACGAGCAGTACTTC
-,TRBJ1-2,TRBV5-1,-,CASREGLNYGYTF,TGCGCCAGCAGAGAGGGTTTGAACTATGGCTACACCTTC
-,TRBJ1-2,TRBV5-1,-,CASSFGGVVDGYTF,TGCGCCAGCAGCTTTGGGGGAGTTGTCGATGGCTACACCTTC
-,TRBJ2-5,TRBV20-1,-,CSARERGGVQETQYF,TGCAGTGCTAGAGAGAGAGGGGGGGTTCAAGAGACCCAGTACTTC
many,TRBJ2-6,TRBV7-2,-,CASSLATGTGANVLTF,TGTGCCAGCAGCTTGGCAACGGGCACTGGGGCCAACGTCCTGACTTTC
-,TRBJ2-5,TRBV5-1,-,CASSLALVQETQYF,TGCGCCAGCAGCTTGGCCTTGGTGCAAGAGACCCAGTACTTC
-,TRBJ2-5,TRBV5-1,-,CASSADPGQQETQYF,TGCGCCAGCAGCGCGGACCCGGGACAACAAGAGACCCAGTACTTC
few,TRBJ2-1,TRBV9,TRBD1,CASTDRVLGEQFF,TGTGCCAGCACCGACAGGGTCTTGGGTGAGCAGTTCTTC
-,TRBJ1-1,TRBV5-1,TRBD1,CASSLRQGGNAEAFF,TGCGCCAGCAGCTTGAGGCAGGGGGGAAACGCTGAAGCTTTCTTT
many,TRBJ2-5,TRBV11-2,TRBD2,CASRSLAGAQTQYF,TGTGCCAGCAGAAGCCTAGCGGGAGCCCAGACCCAGTACTTC
-,TRBJ2-3,TRBV18,TRBD1,CASSTQTGGTGTDTQYF,TGTGCCAGCTCAACTCAAACAGGGGGCACTGGCACAGATACGCAGTATTTT
-,TRBJ2-7,TRBV12-3/TRBV12-4,TRBD2,CASRGLVGGDEQYF,TGTGCCAGCAGGGGACTAGTGGGAGGTGACGAGCAATACTTC
many,TRBJ2-1,TRBV20-1,TRBD2,CSATYGVAGGLRTYNEQFF,TGCAGTGCTACATACGGTGTAGCGGGAGGGCTCAGGACCTACAATGAGCAGTTCTTC
few,TRBJ1-2,TRBV12-3/TRBV12-4,TRBD1,CASRNQGVRGYTF,TGTGCCAGCAGGAACCAGGGGGTGCGTGGCTACACCTTC
-,TRBJ1-1,TRBV4-1,TRBD1,CASSQVGTVNTEAFF,TGCGCCAGCAGCCAAGTCGGGACAGTGAACACTGAAGCTTTCTTT
-,TRBJ2-1,TRBV20-1,TRBD2,CSARRGASYNEQFF,TGCAGTGCCAGGCGGGGGGCCTCCTACAATGAGCAGTTCTTC
few,TRBJ1-2,TRBV6-6,-,CASSSLGVYYGYTF,TGTGCCAGCAGTTCCTTGGGGGTCTACTATGGCTACACCTTC
-,TRBJ1-4,TRBV7-9,TRBD1,CAGSGTGTVNEKLFF,TGTGCCGGCAGCGGGACCGGGACAGTAAATGAAAAACTGTTTTTT
-,TRBJ1-1,TRBV28,-,CASRVGNIAFF,TGTGCCAGCAGGGTTGGTAATATAGCTTTCTTT
-,TRBJ2-1,TRBV12-3/TRBV12-4,-,CASTHEGQGGNEQFF,TGTGCCAGCACTCACGAGGGGCAGGGCGGCAATGAGCAGTTCTTC
few,TRBJ1-1,TRBV5-1,TRBD1,CASSPWPRGRGEAFF,TGCGCCAGCAGCCCATGGCCCAGGGGGCGGGGTGAAGCTTTCTTT
many,TRBJ1-2,TRBV11-2,-,CASSRRDNYGYTF,TGTGCCAGCAGCCGCAGGGATAACTATGGCTACACCTTC
-,TRBJ1-2,TRBV3-1,TRBD1,CASSHRGLGYTF,TGTGCCAGCAGCCATAGGGGGCTGGGCTACACCTTC